This entry features one TCR beta chain sequence. Its specificity is unknown. At the DNA level, this CDR3 is encoded by other sequences in the same sample as well. Only in-frame clones appear in the TCRdb table, and some are missing; sequencing was by immunoSEQ multiplex PCR. The sample lists almost 20,000 clones, under 85% occurring once. Germline CDR1 reads SQVTM; CDR2 reads ANQGSEA. Trimming pared 4 bases from V and 0 bases from J, leaving 10 bases between. This CDR3 has 13 amino acids. Time point defined: newly diagnosed, previously untreated cHL patient sample. Thawed PBMCs yielded CD4+ T cells through magnetic negative selection. PBMCs from patients with newly diagnosed, untreated classical Hodgkin lymphoma served as a comparison group for the relapsed/refractory trial patients. This entry comes from a study of PD-1 blockade in classical Hodgkin lymphoma. Study-level findings and limits: Although disease activity or prior therapy may be involved, causes of the repertoire differences remain undefined.

The sample comprised CD4+ T cells from blood. The genes are TRBV29-1 and TRBJ2-7; no reliable D call. This receptor was identified in a human donor with classical Hodgkin lymphoma. The CDR3 bases are TGCAGCGTTGTGGTCATCAACTCCTACGAGCAGTACTTC. It is translated as CSVVVINSYEQYF.